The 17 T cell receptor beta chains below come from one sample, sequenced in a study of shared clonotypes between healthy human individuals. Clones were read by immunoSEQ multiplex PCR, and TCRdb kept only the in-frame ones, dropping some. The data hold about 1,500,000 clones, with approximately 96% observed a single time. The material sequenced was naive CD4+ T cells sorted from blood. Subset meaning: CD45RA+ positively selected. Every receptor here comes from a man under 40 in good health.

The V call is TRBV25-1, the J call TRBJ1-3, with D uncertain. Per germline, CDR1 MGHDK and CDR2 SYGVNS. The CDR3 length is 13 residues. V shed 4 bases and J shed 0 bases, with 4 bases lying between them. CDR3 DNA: TGTGCCAGCAGTGGAAACTCTGGAAACACCATATATTTT. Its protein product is CASSGNSGNTIYF. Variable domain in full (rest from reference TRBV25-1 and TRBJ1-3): EADIYQTPRYLVIGTGKKITLECSQTMGHDKMYWYQQDPGMELHLIHYSYGVNSTEKGDLSSESTVSRIRTEHFPLTLESARPSHTSQYLCASSGNSGNTIYFGEGSWLTVV.

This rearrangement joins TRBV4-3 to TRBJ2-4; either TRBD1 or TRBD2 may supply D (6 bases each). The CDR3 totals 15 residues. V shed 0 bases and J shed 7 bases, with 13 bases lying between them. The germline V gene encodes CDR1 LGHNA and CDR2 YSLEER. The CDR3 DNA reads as TGCGCCAGCAGCCAAGATTGGGGGGCGGTGAACATTCAGTACTTC. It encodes CASSQDWGAVNIQYF.

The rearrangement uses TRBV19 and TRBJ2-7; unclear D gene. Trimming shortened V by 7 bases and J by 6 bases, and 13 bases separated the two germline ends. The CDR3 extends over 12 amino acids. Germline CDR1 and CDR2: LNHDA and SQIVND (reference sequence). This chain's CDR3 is CASIRKSGEQYF. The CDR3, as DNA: TGTGCCAGTATACGGAAAAGTGGCGAGCAGTACTTC.

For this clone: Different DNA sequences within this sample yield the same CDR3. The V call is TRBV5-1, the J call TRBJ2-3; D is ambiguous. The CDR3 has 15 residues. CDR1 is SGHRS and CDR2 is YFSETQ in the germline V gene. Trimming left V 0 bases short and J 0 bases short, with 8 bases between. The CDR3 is CASSLGATSTDTQYF. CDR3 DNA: TGCGCCAGCAGCTTGGGAGCAACTAGCACAGATACGCAGTATTTT.

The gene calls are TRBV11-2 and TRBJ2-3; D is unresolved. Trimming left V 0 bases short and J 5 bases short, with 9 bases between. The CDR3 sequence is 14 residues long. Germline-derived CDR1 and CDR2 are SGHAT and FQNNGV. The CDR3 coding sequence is TGTGCCAGCAGCTTAGACCCCGCTCTAGATACGCAGTATTTT. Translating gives CASSLDPALDTQYF.

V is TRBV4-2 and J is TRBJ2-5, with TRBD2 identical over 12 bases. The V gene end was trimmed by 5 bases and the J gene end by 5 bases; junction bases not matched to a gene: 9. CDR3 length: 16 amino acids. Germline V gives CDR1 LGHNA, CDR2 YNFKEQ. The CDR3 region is CASSSSLAGGRETQYF. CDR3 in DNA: TGTGCCAGCAGCTCCTCTCTAGCGGGAGGGCGGGAGACCCAGTACTTC.

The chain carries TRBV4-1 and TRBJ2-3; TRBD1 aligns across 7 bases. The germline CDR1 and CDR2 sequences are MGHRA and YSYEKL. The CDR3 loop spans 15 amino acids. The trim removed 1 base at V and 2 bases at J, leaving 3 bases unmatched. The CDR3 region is CASSQGDSHTDTQYF. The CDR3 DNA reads TGCGCCAGCAGCCAAGGGGACAGCCACACAGATACGCAGTATTTT.

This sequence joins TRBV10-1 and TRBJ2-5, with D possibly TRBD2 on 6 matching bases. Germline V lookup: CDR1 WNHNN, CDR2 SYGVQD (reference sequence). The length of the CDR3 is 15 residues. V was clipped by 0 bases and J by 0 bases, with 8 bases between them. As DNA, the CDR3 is TGCGCCAGCAGTGAGTCGCGGGGCTACCAAGAGACCCAGTACTTC. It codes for CASSESRGYQETQYF.

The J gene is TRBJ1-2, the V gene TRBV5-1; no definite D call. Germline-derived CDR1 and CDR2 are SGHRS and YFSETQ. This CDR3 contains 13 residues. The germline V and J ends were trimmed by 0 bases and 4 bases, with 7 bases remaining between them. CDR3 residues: CASSLEPGYGYTF. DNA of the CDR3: TGCGCCAGCAGCTTGGAGCCAGGCTATGGCTACACCTTC.

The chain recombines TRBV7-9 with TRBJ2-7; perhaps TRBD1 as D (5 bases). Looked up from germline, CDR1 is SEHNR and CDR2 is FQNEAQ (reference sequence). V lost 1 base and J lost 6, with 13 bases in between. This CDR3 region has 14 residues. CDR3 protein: CASSLGQSQGEQYF. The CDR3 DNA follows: TGTGCCAGCAGCTTAGGGCAGTCCCAGGGCGAGCAGTACTTC.

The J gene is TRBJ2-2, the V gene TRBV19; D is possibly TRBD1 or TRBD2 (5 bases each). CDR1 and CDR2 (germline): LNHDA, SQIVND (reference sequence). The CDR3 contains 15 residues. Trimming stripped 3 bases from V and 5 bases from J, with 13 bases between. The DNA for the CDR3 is TGTGCCAGTAGTATCCTGGCAGGGAGTACCGGGGAGCTGTTTTTT. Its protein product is CASSILAGSTGELFF.

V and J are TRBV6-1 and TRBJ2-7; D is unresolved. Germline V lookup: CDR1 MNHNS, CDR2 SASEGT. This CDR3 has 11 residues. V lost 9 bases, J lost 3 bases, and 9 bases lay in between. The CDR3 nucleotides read TGTGCCAGTATGAAGGGCTACGAGCAGTACTTC. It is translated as CASMKGYEQYF.

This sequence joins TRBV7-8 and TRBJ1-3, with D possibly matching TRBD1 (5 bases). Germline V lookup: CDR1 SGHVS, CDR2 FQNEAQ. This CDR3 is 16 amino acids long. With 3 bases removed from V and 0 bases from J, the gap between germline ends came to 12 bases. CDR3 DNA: TGTGCCAGCAGCTTTGGGACTTCGAGCTCTGGAAACACCATATATTTT. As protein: CASSFGTSSSGNTIYF.

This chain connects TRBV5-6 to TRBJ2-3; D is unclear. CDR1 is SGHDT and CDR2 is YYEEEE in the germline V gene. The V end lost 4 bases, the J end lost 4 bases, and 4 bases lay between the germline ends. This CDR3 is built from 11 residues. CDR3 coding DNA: TGTGCCAGCAGCATCGCAGATACGCAGTATTTT. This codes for CASSIADTQYF.

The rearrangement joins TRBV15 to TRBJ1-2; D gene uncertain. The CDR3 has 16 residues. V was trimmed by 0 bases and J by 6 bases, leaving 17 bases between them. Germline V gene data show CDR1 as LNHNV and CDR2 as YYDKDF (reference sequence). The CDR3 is CATSRDIGQLADGYTF. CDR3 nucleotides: TGTGCCACCAGCAGAGATATTGGGCAACTGGCTGATGGCTACACCTTC.

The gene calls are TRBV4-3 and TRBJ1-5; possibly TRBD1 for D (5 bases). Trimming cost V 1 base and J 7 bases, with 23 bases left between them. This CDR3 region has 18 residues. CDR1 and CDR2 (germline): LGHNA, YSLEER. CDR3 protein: CASSQGPPDSRGRQPQHF. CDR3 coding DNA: TGCGCCAGCAGCCAAGGCCCACCTGATTCAAGGGGAAGACAGCCCCAGCATTTT.

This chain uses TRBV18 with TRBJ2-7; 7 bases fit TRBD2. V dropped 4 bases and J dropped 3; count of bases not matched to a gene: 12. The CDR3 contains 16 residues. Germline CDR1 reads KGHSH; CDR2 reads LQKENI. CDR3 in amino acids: CASSHLTLAENYEQYF. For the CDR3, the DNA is TGTGCCAGCTCACACTTAACTCTAGCGGAGAACTACGAGCAGTACTTC. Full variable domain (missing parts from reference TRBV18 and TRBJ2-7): NAGVMQNPRHLVRRRGQEARLRCSPMKGHSHVYWYRQLPEEGLKFMVYLQKENIIDESGMPKERFSAEFPKEGPSILRIQQVVRGDSAAYFCASSHLTLAENYEQYFGPGTRLTVT.